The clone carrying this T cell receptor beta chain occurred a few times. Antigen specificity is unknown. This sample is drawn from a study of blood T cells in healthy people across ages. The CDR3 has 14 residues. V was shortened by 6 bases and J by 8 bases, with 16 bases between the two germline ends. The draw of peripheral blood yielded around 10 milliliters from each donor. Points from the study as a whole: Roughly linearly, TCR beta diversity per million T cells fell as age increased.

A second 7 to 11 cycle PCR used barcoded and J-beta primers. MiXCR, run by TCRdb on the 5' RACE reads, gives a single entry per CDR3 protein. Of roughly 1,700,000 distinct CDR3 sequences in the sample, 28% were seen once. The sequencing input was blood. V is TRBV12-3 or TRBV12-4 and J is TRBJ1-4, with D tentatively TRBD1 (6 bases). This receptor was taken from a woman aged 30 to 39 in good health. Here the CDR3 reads CASSFSGVQEKLFF. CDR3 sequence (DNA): TGTGCCAGCAGCTTTTCAGGGGTACAGGAAAAACTGTTTTTT.